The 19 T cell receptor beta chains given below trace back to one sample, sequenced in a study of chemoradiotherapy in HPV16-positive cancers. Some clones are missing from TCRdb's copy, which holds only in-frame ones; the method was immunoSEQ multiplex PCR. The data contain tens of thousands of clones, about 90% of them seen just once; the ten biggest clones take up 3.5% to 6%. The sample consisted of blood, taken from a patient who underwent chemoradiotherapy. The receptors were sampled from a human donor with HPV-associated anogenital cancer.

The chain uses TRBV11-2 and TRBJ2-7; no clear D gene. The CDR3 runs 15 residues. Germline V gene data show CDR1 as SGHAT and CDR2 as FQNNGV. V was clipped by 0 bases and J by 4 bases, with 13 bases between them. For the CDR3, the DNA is TGTGCCAGCAGCTTAGATTTCGCCTCTCAGTACGAGCAGTACTTC. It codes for CASSLDFASQYEQYF.

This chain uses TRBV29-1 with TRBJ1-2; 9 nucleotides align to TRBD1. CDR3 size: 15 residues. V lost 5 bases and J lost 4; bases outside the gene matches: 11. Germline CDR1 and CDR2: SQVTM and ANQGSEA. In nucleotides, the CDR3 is TGCAGCGTTCCCGAGTGGACAGGGGTCGGCTATGGCTACACCTTC. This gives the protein CSVPEWTGVGYGYTF.

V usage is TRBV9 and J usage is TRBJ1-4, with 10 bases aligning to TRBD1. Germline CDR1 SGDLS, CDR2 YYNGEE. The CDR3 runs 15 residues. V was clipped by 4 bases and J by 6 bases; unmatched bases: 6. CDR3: CASSSGQGKDEKLFF. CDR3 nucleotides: TGTGCCAGCAGCTCGGGACAGGGGAAGGATGAAAAACTGTTTTTT.

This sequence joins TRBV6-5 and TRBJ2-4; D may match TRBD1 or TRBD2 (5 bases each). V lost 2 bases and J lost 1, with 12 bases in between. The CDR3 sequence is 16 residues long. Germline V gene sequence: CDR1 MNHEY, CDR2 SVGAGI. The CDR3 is CASSYGTPRAKNIQYF. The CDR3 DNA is TGTGCCAGCAGTTACGGGACGCCTAGGGCCAAAAACATTCAGTACTTC.

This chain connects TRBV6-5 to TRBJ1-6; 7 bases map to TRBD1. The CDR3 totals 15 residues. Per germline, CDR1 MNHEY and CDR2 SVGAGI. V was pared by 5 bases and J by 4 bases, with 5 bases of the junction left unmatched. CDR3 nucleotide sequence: TGTGCCAGCAGTCGGGACAGACGGTATAATTCACCCCTCCACTTT. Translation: CASSRDRRYNSPLHF.

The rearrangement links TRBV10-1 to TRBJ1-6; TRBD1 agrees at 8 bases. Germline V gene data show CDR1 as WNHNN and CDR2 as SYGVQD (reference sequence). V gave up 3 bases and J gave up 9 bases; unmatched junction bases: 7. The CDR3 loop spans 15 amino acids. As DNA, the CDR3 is TGCGCCAGCAGTGAAGACAGGGGAACGGGTTCACCCCTCCACTTT. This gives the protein CASSEDRGTGSPLHF.

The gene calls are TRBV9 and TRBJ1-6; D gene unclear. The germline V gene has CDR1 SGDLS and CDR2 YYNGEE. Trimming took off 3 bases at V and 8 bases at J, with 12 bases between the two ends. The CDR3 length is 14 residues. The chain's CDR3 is CASSAEDFDSPLHF. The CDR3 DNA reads TGTGCCAGCAGCGCCGAGGATTTTGATTCACCCCTCCACTTT.

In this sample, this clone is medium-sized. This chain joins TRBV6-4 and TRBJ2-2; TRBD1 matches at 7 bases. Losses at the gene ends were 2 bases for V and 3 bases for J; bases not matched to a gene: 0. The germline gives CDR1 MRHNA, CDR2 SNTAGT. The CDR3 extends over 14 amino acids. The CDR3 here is CASSDGTDTGELFF. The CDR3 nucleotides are TGTGCCAGCAGTGACGGGACAGACACCGGGGAGCTGTTTTTT.

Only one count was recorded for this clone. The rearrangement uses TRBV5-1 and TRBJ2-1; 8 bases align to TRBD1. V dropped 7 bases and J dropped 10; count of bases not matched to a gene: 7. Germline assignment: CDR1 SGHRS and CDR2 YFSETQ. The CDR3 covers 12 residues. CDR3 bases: TGCGCCAGCCAAATCCGACAGGGGGAGCAGTTCTTC. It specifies CASQIRQGEQFF.

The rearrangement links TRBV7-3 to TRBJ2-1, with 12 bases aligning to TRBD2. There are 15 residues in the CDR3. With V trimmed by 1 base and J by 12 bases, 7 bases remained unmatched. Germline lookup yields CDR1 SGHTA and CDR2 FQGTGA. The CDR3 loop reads CASSLSLAGGVGQFF. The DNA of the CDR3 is TGTGCCAGCAGCTTAAGCCTAGCGGGAGGGGTGGGGCAGTTCTTC.

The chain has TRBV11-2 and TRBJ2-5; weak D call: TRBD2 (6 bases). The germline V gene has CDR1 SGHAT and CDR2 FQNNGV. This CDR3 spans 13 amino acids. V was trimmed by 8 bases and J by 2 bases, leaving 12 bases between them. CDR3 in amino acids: CASAGPAQETQYF. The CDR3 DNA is TGTGCCAGCGCGGGGCCCGCTCAAGAGACCCAGTACTTC.

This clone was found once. The CDR3 region is CASSMAGGFYGTDTQYF. CDR3 bases: TGTGCCAGTAGTATGGCAGGGGGTTTTTATGGCACAGATACGCAGTATTTT. J is TRBJ2-3 and V is TRBV19, with TRBD1 identical over 7 bases. Germline V gene sequence: CDR1 LNHDA, CDR2 SQIVND (reference sequence). This CDR3 is 17 amino acids long. V shed 3 bases and J 1 base; nucleotides not matched to a gene: 10.

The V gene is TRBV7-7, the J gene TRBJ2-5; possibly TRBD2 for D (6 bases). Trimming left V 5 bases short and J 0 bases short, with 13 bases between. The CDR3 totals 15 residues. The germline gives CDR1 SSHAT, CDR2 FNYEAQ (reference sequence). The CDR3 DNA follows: TGTGCCAGCAGCCCGTCCTGGGGGGACCAAGAGACCCAGTACTTC. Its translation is CASSPSWGDQETQYF. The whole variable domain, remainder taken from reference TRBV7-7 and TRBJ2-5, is GAGVSQSPRYKVTKRGQDVTLRCDPISSHATLYWYQQALGQGPEFLTYFNYEAQPDKSGLPSDRFSAERPEGSISTLTIQRTEQRDSAMYRCASSPSWGDQETQYFGPGTRLLVL.

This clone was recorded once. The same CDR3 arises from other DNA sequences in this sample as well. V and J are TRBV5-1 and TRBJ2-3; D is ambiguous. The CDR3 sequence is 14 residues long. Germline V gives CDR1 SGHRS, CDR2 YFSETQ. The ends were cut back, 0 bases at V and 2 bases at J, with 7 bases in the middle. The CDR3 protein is CASSLGTATDTQYF. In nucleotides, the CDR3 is TGCGCCAGCAGCTTGGGTACAGCCACAGATACGCAGTATTTT.

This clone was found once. In DNA, the CDR3 is TGTGCCAGCCGGACAGGGAGGAGGGGAAACATTCAGTACTTC. As protein: CASRTGRRGNIQYF. The chain couples TRBV19 to TRBJ2-4; TRBD1 aligns across 8 bases. There are 14 residues in the CDR3. The V segment lost 9 bases and the J segment 6 bases; nucleotides outside the gene matches: 10. The germline V gene encodes CDR1 LNHDA and CDR2 SQIVND (reference sequence). The whole variable domain, remainder taken from reference TRBV19 and TRBJ2-4, is DGGITQSPKYLFRKEGQNVTLSCEQNLNHDAMYWYRQDPGQGLRLIYYSQIVNDFQKGDIAEGYSVSREKKESFPLTVTSAQKNPTAFYLCASRTGRRGNIQYFGAGTRLSVL.

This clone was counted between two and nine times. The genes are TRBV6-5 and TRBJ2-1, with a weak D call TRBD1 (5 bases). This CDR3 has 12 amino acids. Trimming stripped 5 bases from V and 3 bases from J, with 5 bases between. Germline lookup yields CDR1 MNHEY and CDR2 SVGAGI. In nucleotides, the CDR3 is TGTGCCAGCAGTGGACACTACAATGAGCAGTTCTTC. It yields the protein CASSGHYNEQFF.

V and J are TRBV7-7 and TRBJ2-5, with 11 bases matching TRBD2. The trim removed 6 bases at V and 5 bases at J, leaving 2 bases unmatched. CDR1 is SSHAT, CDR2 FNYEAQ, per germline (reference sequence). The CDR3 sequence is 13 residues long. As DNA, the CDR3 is TGTGCCAGCAGTAGCGGGGGGGTGGAGACCCAGTACTTC. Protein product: CASSSGGVETQYF.

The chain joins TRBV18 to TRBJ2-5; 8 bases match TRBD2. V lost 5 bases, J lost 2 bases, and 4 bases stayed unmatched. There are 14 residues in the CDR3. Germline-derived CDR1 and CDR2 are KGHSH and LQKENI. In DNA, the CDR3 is TGTGCCAGCTCAAGGACTAGCCCGCAAGAGACCCAGTACTTC. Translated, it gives CASSRTSPQETQYF.

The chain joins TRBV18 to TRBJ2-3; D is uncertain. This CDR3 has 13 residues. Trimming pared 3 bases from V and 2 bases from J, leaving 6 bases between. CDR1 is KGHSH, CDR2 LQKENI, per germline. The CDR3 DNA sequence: TGTGCCAGCTCACCCGGCAACACAGATACGCAGTATTTT. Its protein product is CASSPGNTDTQYF.